This is a list of T cell receptor beta chains from one sample in a study of control samples from healthy donors and cancer patients. Only in-frame clones appear in the TCRdb table, and some are missing; sequencing was by immunoSEQ multiplex PCR. The data show about 130,000 clones, just under 90% seen once. Material: PBMCs. The receptor source for this set is a man aged 50-60 years with head and neck cancer. CDR3s include the opening cysteine and the closing phenylalanine or tryptophan. Clone size, where shown, is once, few, many, or a class for clones that have expanded.

clone_size | j_call | v_call | cdr3_aa
NA | TRBJ2-5 | TRBV5-4 | CASSRSAGEQETQYF
NA | TRBJ2-5 | TRBV12-5 | CASGSDRDPWETQYF
NA | TRBJ2-7 | TRBV10-3 | CAIREQGPYEQYF
NA | TRBJ2-7 | TRBV5-4 | CASSPGQGASEQYF
NA | TRBJ1-5 | TRBV5-8 | CASSLGTGLSSNQPQHF
NA | TRBJ1-3 | TRBV19 | CASSPTWGLSGNTIYF
NA | TRBJ2-1 | TRBV11-2 | CASSLNGLAGGVGYNEQFF
NA | TRBJ2-1 | TRBV12-2 | CASRDSGTGYNEQFF
NA | TRBJ1-4 | TRBV4-1 | CASSQDRVNEKLFF
NA | TRBJ2-2 | TRBV5-4 | CASSFRNTGELFF
NA | TRBJ1-5 | TRBV12-3/TRBV12-4 | CASSLQGQPQHF
NA | TRBJ1-1 | TRBV6-6 | CASSYSGVNTEAFF
NA | TRBJ1-2 | TRBV18 | CASSPPSHLANGYTF
NA | TRBJ2-1 | TRBV2 | CASSGDYLSYNEQFF
NA | TRBJ2-2 | TRBV12-3/TRBV12-4 | CASSTGGPGELFF
NA | TRBJ2-2 | TRBV7-9 | CASSLVRANTGELFF
NA | TRBJ1-2 | TRBV5-1 | CASSSSRDNHWGYGYTF
once | TRBJ2-3 | TRBV7-8 | CASSLEIPAGGDTQYF
few | TRBJ2-7 | TRBV6-6 | CASSYSGAGPYEQYF
NA | TRBJ2-1 | TRBV3-1/TRBV3-2 | CASSQDLAYHNEQFF
NA | TRBJ2-7 | TRBV6-2/TRBV6-3 | CASSSTGAPYEQYF
NA | TRBJ1-2 | TRBV19 | CASSTSPAAGGYGYTF
NA | TRBJ2-1 | TRBV3-1/TRBV3-2 | CASSQGTAGGGNEQFF
NA | TRBJ2-7 | TRBV29-1 | CSVWGRDRAYEQYF
NA | TRBJ2-1 | TRBV5-1 | CASRELHNEQFF
NA | TRBJ2-5 | TRBV29-1 | CSPTGWGTSETKRNGQETQYF
NA | TRBJ2-7 | TRBV19 | CASSKTGTESYEQYF
once | TRBJ2-3 | TRBV5-1 | CASSPQTDTQYF
NA | TRBJ2-2 | TRBV6-9 | CASSNSRTGLAVTTGELFF
many | TRBJ1-5 | TRBV21-1 | CASPGTRGQPQHF
NA | TRBJ2-2 | TRBV4-1 | CASSQAGGGNGELFF
NA | TRBJ2-7 | TRBV7-9 | CASSLGAGVSYEQYF
NA | TRBJ2-1 | TRBV4-1 | CASSRSGSGSSNEQFF
NA | TRBJ2-3 | TRBV28 | CASSLVAGVADTQYF
NA | TRBJ2-3 | TRBV9 | CASSARGGSTDTQYF
NA | TRBJ2-5 | TRBV6-4 | CASSRHIRDSKETQYF
NA | TRBJ1-5 | TRBV2 | CASGPALSNQPQHF
NA | TRBJ2-5 | TRBV3-1/TRBV3-2 | CASSQAFAGQETQYF
NA | TRBJ1-2 | TRBV10-2 | CASSESIYGYTF
NA | TRBJ2-1 | TRBV7-6 | CASSFSRVSSYNEQFF
NA | TRBJ1-5 | TRBV7-2 | CASSRTGGVGYQPQHF
few | TRBJ1-1 | TRBV5-1 | CASSLEYGFGGTEAFF
NA | TRBJ2-5 | TRBV6-2/TRBV6-3 | CASSYSPATQYF
NA | TRBJ2-3 | TRBV7-2 | CASTSTDTQYF
NA | TRBJ2-1 | TRBV19 | CASTATRVDNEQFF
NA | TRBJ2-7 | TRBV19 | CASSVPGYRDEQYF
once | TRBJ2-3 | TRBV5-1 | CASSLSGGAGDTQYF
few | TRBJ1-5 | TRBV18 | CASSPQQIRGANQPQHF
once | TRBJ2-7 | TRBV7-8 | CASSWAGAGKPYEQYF
NA | TRBJ1-2 | TRBV4-1 | CASSQDPLVGPYGYTF
once | TRBJ2-1 | TRBV27 | CASSPLGRDSYNEQFF
NA | TRBJ1-1 | TRBV29-1 | CSVEAGRSREAFF
NA | TRBJ2-1 | TRBV10-3 | CAISDGDEQFF
once | TRBJ2-2 | TRBV27 | CASSWWTGGTGELFF
NA | TRBJ2-2 | TRBV6-2/TRBV6-3 | CASSYPGSTSGSPGELFF
NA | TRBJ2-7 | TRBV2 | CASIIQASRPYEQYF
NA | TRBJ2-3 | TRBV18 | CASSPLPGTDTQYF
NA | TRBJ2-1 | TRBV7-6 | CASSPSPGPVDQEQFF
NA | TRBJ2-7 | TRBV7-9 | CASSPRTTYEQYF